The 23 T cell receptor beta chains given below trace back to one sample, sequenced in a study of T cell clusters in autoimmune cytopenias. TRB was amplified by touch-down multiplex PCR, primer pools A and B combined. With the multiplex PCR reads reprocessed, TCRdb shows one record per CDR3 protein and no DNA. The table lists a few thousand distinct CDR3 sequences. Each sample's input was about 270 ng genomic DNA, about 38,000 genome equivalents. Sequencing was done on a sample of peripheral blood. The receptor set was obtained from a human donor with an autoimmune cytopenia or autoimmune hepatitis (not recorded which).

This clonotype is medium-sized (0.01 to 0.1%) by frequency. This rearrangement joins TRBV27 to TRBJ2-1; absent DNA, TCRdb's TRBD2 call cannot be checked. This CDR3 has 16 amino acids. Germline CDR1 reads MNHEY; CDR2 reads SMNVEV (reference sequence). The CDR3 sequence is CASSPRLAGGSNEQFF.

Frequency places this clonotype as medium-sized. The rearrangement links TRBV6-5 to TRBJ1-6; without DNA, the TCRdb call of TRBD1 cannot be checked. The CDR3 runs 17 residues. CDR1 MNHEY and CDR2 SVGAGI come from the germline V gene. The CDR3 loop reads CASRGRDRAAGNSPLHF.

By frequency, this clonotype is medium-sized (0.01 to 0.1%). The rearrangement uses TRBV19 and TRBJ2-2; TCRdb's assignment of TRBD1 cannot be checked, as there is no DNA. This CDR3 has 16 residues. CDR1 and CDR2 (germline): LNHDA, SQIVND (reference sequence). CDR3: CASRNAAGQGDGELFF. The full variable domain, its missing parts supplied by reference TRBV19 and TRBJ2-2, is DGGITQSPKYLFRKEGQNVTLSCEQNLNHDAMYWYRQDPGQGLRLIYYSQIVNDFQKGDIAEGYSVSREKKESFPLTVTSAQKNPTAFYLCASRNAAGQGDGELFFGEGSRLTVL.

This clonotype is classed as medium-sized by frequency. The V gene is TRBV19, the J gene TRBJ1-1; TCRdb's assignment of TRBD1 cannot be checked, as there is no DNA. This CDR3 spans 15 amino acids. Germline CDR1 is LNHDA and CDR2 is SQIVND (reference sequence). CDR3 residues: CASIPQGADDTEAFF.

This clonotype ranks as medium-sized in terms of frequency. V gene TRBV6-2 or TRBV6-3 combines with J gene TRBJ2-7; TCRdb gives TRBD1 as the D gene, but with no DNA this cannot be confirmed. CDR1 and CDR2 (germline): MNHEY, SVGEGT. This CDR3 is built from 16 residues. This CDR3 reads CASNSLGQGASYEQYF.

Judged by frequency, this clonotype is medium-sized (0.01 to 0.1%). This rearrangement joins TRBV30 to TRBJ1-4; TCRdb selects TRBD1, and the lack of DNA leaves this call unchecked. This CDR3 is built from 13 residues. From germline, CDR1 is GTSNPN and CDR2 SVGIG (reference sequence). This chain's CDR3 is CAWKGQGGEKLFF. The variable domain in full, completed from reference TRBV30 and TRBJ1-4, reads SQTIHQWPATLVQPVGSPLSLECTVEGTSNPNLYWYRQAAGRGLQLLFYSVGIGQISSEVPQNLSASRPQDRQFILSSKKLLLSDSGFYLCAWKGQGGEKLFFGSGTQLSVL.

Its frequency marks this clonotype as medium-sized. The chain links TRBV27 to TRBJ2-1; as DNA is missing, the TRBD2 call by TCRdb cannot be tested. This CDR3 comprises 19 residues. Germline loops: CDR1 MNHEY, CDR2 SMNVEV (reference sequence). CDR3 amino acids: CASSMTSGGLPSSYNEQFF.

Its frequency marks this clonotype as medium-sized (0.01 to 0.1%). V and J are TRBV19 and TRBJ1-3; TCRdb names TRBD1, which stays unverified in the absence of DNA. The CDR3 spans 17 residues. In germline, CDR1 is LNHDA, CDR2 SQIVND (reference sequence). The CDR3 protein is CASSYRDRRTSGNTIYF.

This clonotype is medium-sized (0.01 to 0.1%) by frequency. V usage is TRBV6-5 and J usage is TRBJ2-7. CDR1 is MNHEY and CDR2 is SVGAGI in the germline V gene. The CDR3 extends over 11 amino acids. CDR3 residues: CASSHSYEQYF.

This clonotype registers medium-sized (0.01 to 0.1%) by frequency. The rearrangement uses TRBV6-6 and TRBJ1-1. The CDR3 contains 13 residues. The V gene's germline CDR1 is MNHNY and CDR2 SVGAGI (reference sequence). The CDR3 sequence is CASSYAGNTEAFF.

By frequency, this clonotype registers medium-sized (0.01 to 0.1%). The chain carries TRBV5-5 and TRBJ1-1. The CDR3 has 15 residues. Germline V lookup: CDR1 SGHKS, CDR2 YYEKEE (reference sequence). The CDR3 here is CASSSLGWDGTEAFF.

This clonotype counts as medium-sized by frequency. The rearrangement uses TRBV5-6 and TRBJ1-2. The CDR3 spans 13 residues. Looked up from germline, CDR1 is SGHDT and CDR2 is YYEEEE. CDR3 protein: CASSSGPSDGYTF. The whole variable domain, remainder taken from reference TRBV5-6 and TRBJ1-2, is DAGVTQSPTHLIKTRGQQVTLRCSPKSGHDTVSWYQQALGQGPQFIFQYYEEEERQRGNFPDRFSGHQFPNYSSELNVNALLLGDSALYLCASSSGPSDGYTFGSGTRLTVV.

In terms of frequency, this clonotype is medium-sized. The chain uses TRBV29-1 and TRBJ1-1; TCRdb's D call of TRBD1 is untestable without DNA. In germline, CDR1 is SQVTM, CDR2 ANQGSEA. This CDR3 is 17 amino acids long. The CDR3: CSVEDDRGLRLDTEAFF.

This clonotype shows up as medium-sized by frequency. The V and J genes are TRBV11-1 and TRBJ1-1. CDR1 is SGHAT and CDR2 is FQDESV in the germline V gene (reference sequence). The CDR3 sequence is 14 residues long. CDR3: CASSFEIRAPEAFF.

This clonotype is deemed medium-sized by its frequency. The rearrangement uses TRBV19 and TRBJ1-5; absent DNA, TCRdb's TRBD1 call cannot be checked. The CDR3 runs 12 residues. Per the germline V gene, CDR1 is LNHDA and CDR2 is SQIVND (reference sequence). CDR3 region: CACGTGYQPQHF.

This clonotype is identified as medium-sized from frequency. The genes are TRBV6-2 or TRBV6-3 and TRBJ2-2. This CDR3 region has 11 residues. From germline, CDR1 is MNHEY and CDR2 SVGEGT. The CDR3 sequence is CASSKAGELFF.

Its frequency marks this clonotype as medium-sized (0.01 to 0.1%). This rearrangement joins TRBV6-5 to TRBJ2-3. The length of the CDR3 is 12 residues. Per germline, CDR1 MNHEY and CDR2 SVGAGI. CDR3: CARRGYTDTQYF.

By frequency, this clonotype registers medium-sized (0.01 to 0.1%). The chain combines TRBV5-6 with TRBJ2-6. Germline CDR1 and CDR2: SGHDT and YYEEEE. This CDR3 has 16 amino acids. CDR3 in amino acids: CASSLAMASGANVLTF. The whole variable domain, remainder taken from reference TRBV5-6 and TRBJ2-6, is DAGVTQSPTHLIKTRGQQVTLRCSPKSGHDTVSWYQQALGQGPQFIFQYYEEEERQRGNFPDRFSGHQFPNYSSELNVNALLLGDSALYLCASSLAMASGANVLTFGAGSRLTVL.

According to its frequency, this clonotype is medium-sized (0.01 to 0.1%). The chain recombines TRBV6-2 or TRBV6-3 with TRBJ2-5. The V gene's germline CDR1 is MNHEY and CDR2 SVGEGT. This CDR3 contains 12 residues. CDR3 protein: CASRWPVETQYF.

By frequency, this clonotype is medium-sized. The chain combines TRBV6-2 or TRBV6-3 with TRBJ1-5; TCRdb names TRBD1, which stays unverified in the absence of DNA. This CDR3 is 15 amino acids long. Germline V CDR1 and CDR2: MNHEY, SVGEGT. The CDR3 protein is CASSYFGTQDQPQHF.

Judged by frequency, this clonotype is medium-sized (0.01 to 0.1%). The V and J genes are TRBV6-5 and TRBJ2-4. The germline V gene encodes CDR1 MNHEY and CDR2 SVGAGI. This CDR3 region has 15 residues. CDR3 amino acids: CASSYSDGRKNIQYF.

This clonotype counts as medium-sized by frequency. The gene calls are TRBV13 and TRBJ1-1; TCRdb lists TRBD1, though no DNA is available to test this call. The CDR3 has 15 residues. The germline gives CDR1 PRHDT, CDR2 FYEKMQ (reference sequence). The chain's CDR3 is CASSLPSGTALEAFF.

This clonotype is labeled medium-sized based on frequency. The genes are TRBV19 and TRBJ2-2; no DNA is available, so the TRBD1 call from TCRdb remains unchecked. Germline values: CDR1 LNHDA, CDR2 SQIVND (reference sequence). The CDR3 covers 14 residues. This CDR3 is CASATGQRTGELFF.